The 29 T cell receptor beta chains given below trace back to one sample, sequenced in a study of cytomegalovirus exposure and HLA in healthy donors listed by TCRdb under 2017. Libraries were prepared through the immunoSEQ multiplex PCR assay. The multiplex PCR relied on a mix of 60 forward primers for TCR Vbeta segments and 13 reverse primers for TCR Jbeta segments. TCRdb provides this immuneACCESS table in a form limited to in-frame rearrangements. Some clones are lacking; in checked studies, under half of them reflect an unresolved V gene, and why the rest are absent is not known. This sample lists 200,000 to 250,000 clones; approximately 90% were detected once. Around 1% of the sample rests with the top ten. The specimen sequenced was PBMCs. These receptors all stem from a woman aged 18-35 years in good health and CMV-seronegative.

Details on this clone: One end of the junction varies from germline; a read error may be responsible. The genes are TRBV7-9 and TRBJ1-1; D gene ambiguous. The germline V gene encodes CDR1 SEHNR and CDR2 FQNEAQ (reference sequence). This CDR3 contains 14 residues. CDR3 sequence (DNA): TGTTCCAGCAGCCCCGAGGGCGGAGGCACTGAAGCTTTCTTT. It codes for CSSSPEGGGTEAFF.

The gene calls are TRBV7-8 and TRBJ1-5; TRBD1 is a possible D gene (5 bases). The CDR3 runs to 12 residues. Looked up from germline, CDR1 is SGHVS and CDR2 is FQNEAQ. Trimming cost V 5 bases and J 6 bases, with 8 bases left between them. The CDR3: CASSARGQPQHF. CDR3 bases: TGTGCCAGCAGCGCTAGGGGTCAGCCCCAGCATTTT.

The chain joins TRBV20-1 to TRBJ2-1; D remains unclear. The CDR3 totals 10 residues. Per germline, CDR1 DFQATT and CDR2 SNEGSKA (reference sequence). The V gene lost 6 bases and the J gene lost 5 bases, with 5 bases spanning the gap. The CDR3 coding sequence is TGCAGTGCCAAAAACAATGAGCAGTTCTTC. Translated, it gives CSAKNNEQFF.

This clone turned up a few times. Here the CDR3 reads CASSSRTGTTDYGYTF. The CDR3 nucleotides read TGTGCCAGTAGTAGCAGGACAGGGACGACTGATTATGGCTACACCTTC. The chain recombines TRBV19 with TRBJ1-2; 8 bases line up with TRBD1. Germline V gives CDR1 LNHDA, CDR2 SQIVND (reference sequence). The J segment lost 5 bases and the V segment lost 4 bases, leaving 12 bases of the junction unmatched. This CDR3 has 16 amino acids.

V is TRBV27 and J is TRBJ1-2; D might be TRBD1 (5 bases). The CDR3 totals 14 residues. Germline V gene sequence: CDR1 MNHEY, CDR2 SMNVEV (reference sequence). Between the trimmed V and J ends, which lost 5 bases and 2 bases, there was a span of 12 bases. The CDR3, as DNA: TGTGCCAGCAGTCTCAAACAGGAGAACTATGGCTACACCTTC. It specifies CASSLKQENYGYTF.

The chain joins TRBV6-5 to TRBJ2-2, with a tentative D call TRBD2 (6 bases). V was clipped by 0 bases and J by 4 bases, with 12 bases between them. The germline V gene has CDR1 MNHEY and CDR2 SVGAGI. This CDR3 spans 16 amino acids. DNA for the CDR3: TGTGCCAGCAGTTACTCGGCTTTCGGGAGCACCGGGGAGCTGTTTTTT. Amino acid sequence: CASSYSAFGSTGELFF.

CDR3 DNA sequence: TGTGCCAGCAGTTACCCCACAGGGGGGGGAGAGACCCAGTACTTC. Amino acids: CASSYPTGGGETQYF. V gene TRBV6-5 combines with J gene TRBJ2-5; maybe TRBD1 (8 bases). The CDR3 has 15 amino acids. With 2 bases removed from V and 4 bases from J, the gap between germline ends came to 14 bases. Looked up from germline, CDR1 is MNHEY and CDR2 is SVGAGI.

Here the CDR3 DNA reads TGTGCCAGCAGTGAAGTAGGCATGAGTAGACTAGAAGGCTACACCTTC. Protein: CASSEVGMSRLEGYTF. The chain recombines TRBV6-1 with TRBJ1-2; no definite D call. The CDR3 has 16 amino acids. Germline CDR1 reads MNHNS; CDR2 reads SASEGT. V was trimmed by 1 base and J by 8 bases, leaving 20 bases between them.

The genes are TRBV6-6 and TRBJ2-1, with TRBD2 identical over 16 bases. Germline CDR1 and CDR2: MNHNY and SVGAGI (reference sequence). The CDR3 runs to 14 residues. J was trimmed by 12 bases and V by 6 bases; bases with no gene match: 5. This CDR3 reads CASSDGTSGRGQFF. The CDR3 DNA is TGTGCCAGCAGCGACGGGACTAGCGGGAGGGGGCAGTTCTTC.

The chain recombines TRBV4-3 with TRBJ1-2; 11 nucleotides align to TRBD1. This CDR3 has 16 residues. Germline-derived CDR1 and CDR2 are LGHNA and YSLEER. V lost 9 bases to trimming and J lost 5 bases; unmatched junction nucleotides: 14. The CDR3 sequence is CASKKDLGTGGYGYTF. The CDR3 DNA reads TGCGCCAGTAAAAAAGATTTAGGGACAGGGGGGTATGGCTACACCTTC.

The V call is TRBV5-4, the J call TRBJ2-7, with D possibly matching TRBD2 (7 bases). CDR1 and CDR2 (germline): SGHNT, YYREEE (reference sequence). The CDR3 covers 12 residues. Trimming stripped 9 bases from V and 6 bases from J, with 16 bases between. The CDR3 is CATQGGGGEQYF. The CDR3 DNA reads TGTGCCACCCAAGGGGGGGGAGGCGAGCAGTACTTC.

The rearrangement joins TRBV13 to TRBJ2-5; TRBD2 matches at 10 bases. The DNA end favors TRBJ2-7, so the J call may be wrong. Germline lookup yields CDR1 PRHDT and CDR2 FYEKMQ (reference sequence). The CDR3 length is 14 residues. This chain's CDR3 is CASSSRTSGYEQYF. In DNA, the CDR3 is TGTGCCAGCAGCTCGCGGACTAGCGGCTACGAGCAGTACTTC.

This clone appeared a few times. The V call is TRBV18, the J call TRBJ1-5; tentatively, D is TRBD1 (5 bases). The CDR3 runs to 15 residues. Germline V gene sequence: CDR1 KGHSH, CDR2 LQKENI. V dropped 2 bases and J dropped 5 bases, with 13 bases sitting between them. The CDR3 loop reads CASSPNRGGDQPQHF. CDR3 nucleotide sequence: TGTGCCAGCTCACCAAACCGAGGAGGGGATCAGCCCCAGCATTTT.

The chain carries TRBV5-6 and TRBJ1-5, with 7 bases identical to TRBD1. Germline trimming cut 4 bases from V and 5 bases from J; bases unmatched to any gene: 12. The CDR3 is 16 residues long. Germline V CDR1 and CDR2: SGHDT, YYEEEE. The CDR3 spells CASSLGETGAHQPQHF. The CDR3 coding sequence is TGTGCCAGCAGCCTCGGGGAAACAGGGGCACATCAGCCCCAGCATTTT.

The table lists this clone with a count of one. This chain connects TRBV7-2 to TRBJ1-2; tentatively, D is TRBD1 (6 bases). Per germline, CDR1 SGHTA and CDR2 FQGNSA. This CDR3 is built from 14 residues. Trimming removed 1 base from V and 4 bases from J, with 10 bases in between. CDR3 amino acids: CASSLGQDVYGYTF. The CDR3 nucleotides are TGTGCCAGCAGCTTAGGACAGGACGTCTATGGCTACACCTTC.

This chain joins TRBV10-1 and TRBJ1-3; 9 bases map to TRBD1. The CDR3 extends over 15 amino acids. V lost 5 bases and J lost 0; bases outside the gene matches: 2. From germline, CDR1 is WNHNN and CDR2 SYGVQD (reference sequence). The CDR3, as DNA: TGCGCCAGCAGTCGGGACAGGGTCTCTGGAAACACCATATATTTT. Amino acid sequence: CASSRDRVSGNTIYF.

The rearrangement joins TRBV7-9 to TRBJ2-5; 7 bases map to TRBD2. The CDR3 has 14 residues. Per germline, CDR1 SEHNR and CDR2 FQNEAQ (reference sequence). Trimming took 2 bases from V and 3 from J; bases not matched to a gene: 3. The CDR3 here is CASSLWGGEETQYF. In DNA, the CDR3 is TGTGCCAGCAGCTTATGGGGGGGAGAAGAGACCCAGTACTTC.

This clone appeared once. The rearrangement joins TRBV7-9 to TRBJ2-5; 7 nucleotides line up with TRBD2. The DNA matches TRBJ2-7 better at its end, which makes the J call doubtful. CDR1 SEHNR and CDR2 FQNEAQ come from the germline V gene (reference sequence). The CDR3 has 15 residues. CDR3 DNA sequence: TGTGCCAGCAGCTTAGGGCCAGCGGGATACTACGAGCAGTACTTC. It codes for CASSLGPAGYYEQYF.

This clone was observed a single time. The chain uses TRBV21-1 and TRBJ2-5; TRBD2, the D gene given by the table, was not confirmed from the DNA. TRBV21-1 is reported as a pseudogene. The CDR3 consists of 16 residues. The DNA for the CDR3 is TGTGCCAGCAGCGGCGGAGAGCAGACTCGCCCGGGAGAGCAGTACTTC. Its translation: CASSGGEQTRPGEQYF.

This chain uses TRBV2 with TRBJ1-2; D is unresolved. V was trimmed by 7 bases and J by 3 bases, leaving 6 bases between them. CDR1 is SNHLY, CDR2 FYNNEI, per germline. This CDR3 is built from 11 residues. The CDR3 reads CASTPDYGYTF. In DNA form, the CDR3 reads TGTGCCAGCACCCCTGACTATGGCTACACCTTC.

This chain links TRBV30 with TRBJ2-7; no definite D call. The V end lost 2 bases, the J end lost 0 bases, and 2 bases lay between the germline ends. This CDR3 is 11 amino acids long. Germline values: CDR1 GTSNPN, CDR2 SVGIG (reference sequence). CDR3 amino acids: CAWSLSYEQYF. The CDR3 DNA follows: TGTGCCTGGAGTCTCTCCTACGAGCAGTACTTC. The full variable domain, with the rest looked up from reference TRBV30 and TRBJ2-7, is SQTIHQWPATLVQPVGSPLSLECTVEGTSNPNLYWYRQAAGRGLQLLFYSVGIGQISSEVPQNLSASRPQDRQFILSSKKLLLSDSGFYLCAWSLSYEQYFGPGTRLTVT.

This chain links TRBV7-9 with TRBJ2-7; 12 nucleotides line up with TRBD1. V gave up 5 bases and J gave up 9 bases; unmatched junction bases: 8. The CDR3 has 14 residues. Germline V lookup: CDR1 SEHNR, CDR2 FQNEAQ (reference sequence). CDR3 in DNA: TGTGCCAGCAGCAAGCCGGGACAGGGGGCGCGGCAGTACTTC. Translation gives CASSKPGQGARQYF.

The genes are TRBV5-4 and TRBJ2-5, with TRBD1 matching 8 bases. CDR1 is SGHNT and CDR2 is YYREEE in the germline V gene (reference sequence). The CDR3 sequence is 15 residues long. Trimming removed 1 base from V and 4 bases from J; junction bases left unmatched: 6. CDR3 sequence (DNA): TGTGCCAGCAGCTTGAGCTTTACAGGGGGAGAGACCCAGTACTTC. Translated, it gives CASSLSFTGGETQYF.

This chain joins TRBV13 and TRBJ2-2, with 8 bases aligning to TRBD2. CDR1 is PRHDT and CDR2 is FYEKMQ in the germline V gene (reference sequence). CDR3 length: 17 residues. The V and J ends lost 4 bases and 0 bases, in that order; junction bases with no gene match: 7. Written as DNA, the CDR3 is TGTGCCAGCAGCTCCAAAAGAGCGGGAGCGAACACCGGGGAGCTGTTTTTT. Amino acid sequence: CASSSKRAGANTGELFF.

This clone was counted a few times. V is TRBV15 and J is TRBJ1-4; 7 bases match TRBD1. CDR1 is LNHNV and CDR2 is YYDKDF in the germline V gene (reference sequence). This CDR3 region has 14 residues. V lost 6 bases, J lost 5 bases, and 6 bases stayed unmatched. The CDR3 region is CATRGGTENEKLFF. As DNA, the CDR3 is TGTGCCACCAGAGGGGGGACAGAGAATGAAAAACTGTTTTTT.

V and J are TRBV5-4 and TRBJ1-2, with D uncertain. The germline gives CDR1 SGHNT, CDR2 YYREEE (reference sequence). Trimming removed 4 bases at V and 7 bases at J, with 23 bases between. This CDR3 region has 16 residues. CDR3 residues: CASSPRPPPLWSGYTF. The CDR3 bases are TGTGCCAGCAGCCCTAGACCGCCGCCTCTATGGAGTGGCTACACCTTC.

The rearrangement joins TRBV4-1 to TRBJ2-2; 13 bases map to TRBD2. The CDR3 consists of 16 residues. The germline V gene encodes CDR1 MGHRA and CDR2 YSYEKL. J was trimmed by 8 bases and V by 4 bases; bases with no gene match: 7. DNA of the CDR3: TGCGCCAGCAGCCGCACTAGCGGGAGGGCCAGGGGGGAGCTGTTTTTT. It codes for CASSRTSGRARGELFF.

V gene TRBV18 combines with J gene TRBJ2-5, with a possible D match to TRBD2 (6 bases). In germline, CDR1 is KGHSH, CDR2 LQKENI. The germline V and J ends were trimmed by 3 bases and 5 bases, with 13 bases remaining between them. This CDR3 spans 14 amino acids. The CDR3 coding sequence is TGTGCCAGCTCACCGGTAGCGGTCCCGGAGACCCAGTACTTC. It is translated as CASSPVAVPETQYF.

The V call is TRBV19, the J call TRBJ2-1; 7 nucleotides match TRBD1. V was pared by 3 bases and J by 5 bases, with 10 bases of the junction left unmatched. This CDR3 has 16 amino acids. Germline values: CDR1 LNHDA, CDR2 SQIVND (reference sequence). CDR3 region: CASSIYIGGPNNEQFF. The CDR3 DNA follows: TGTGCCAGTAGTATTTATATAGGGGGCCCGAACAATGAGCAGTTCTTC.